This TCR beta chain was captured by sequencing in a study of CD8 T cells in ankylosing spondylitis (dated by TCRdb to 2015 to 2018). Turning to the overall study: To find TCR variants linked to disease, the study profiled T cell receptor beta repertoires in ankylosing spondylitis patients and healthy donors. The whole study cohort included 108 healthy donors and over 20 ankylosing spondylitis patients. Peripheral blood samples were taken, and synovial fluid was additionally collected from ankylosing spondylitis patients.

Sequenced on an Illumina HiSeq 2500. Quantitative 5'-RACE with molecular barcodes was used to prepare TCR beta libraries. Per the authors' processing: A new computational method based on a probabilistic model of VDJ rearrangement was used to identify disease-linked TCR variants. TCRdb reprocessing: public reads trimmed at Q25 with fastp, clones called with MiXCR, in-frame beta chains kept. Rows merge per CDR3 protein into single entries with the most common DNA and genes. TCRdb, not the original authors, processed these V and J calls. The table for this sample lists fewer than 250,000 distinct CDR3 sequences; about 10% of them were counted only once. The ten largest account for 21% of the sample. The paper's findings and limits, for the study overall: According to the report, matched synovial fluid samples from ankylosing spondylitis patients were significantly enriched for the disease-linked clones. The disease-linked clones had a CD8+ phenotype and were found at relatively low frequencies in peripheral blood. Blood from ankylosing spondylitis patients appeared to be characterized by a TCR beta motif made up of seven or eight highly homologous amino acid variants. Some TCR beta motif variants had previously been reported in synovial fluid and blood of reactive arthritis patients, which suggested common disease-initiation mechanisms.

A word on this clonotype: Its antigen has not been determined. One end of the junction is discordant with germline, which a read error may explain.

CDR1 DFQATT and CDR2 SNEGSKA are derived from the germline V gene (reference sequence). Including the terminal cysteine and phenylalanine, the CDR3 comprises 18 residues. The entry retains the CDR3 DNA only, 54 bases that are in frame from base 1. Recombination joined TRBV20-1 with TRBJ2-2; 7 bases in the junction line up with TRBD1. This TCR was sampled from a male donor with ankylosing spondylitis or in good health (not recorded which). Sequencing was done on a sample of blood, either unsorted or a sorted T cell fraction (not recorded which). The nucleotide sequence reads as follows: TGCTGTGCTAGGCGCAAAACACAGGGGTTGGGGACAACCGGGGAGCTGTTTTTT. The translation is CCARRKTQGLGTTGELFF.